One sample yielded the 2 T cell receptor beta chains listed below, sequenced in a study of tumor-infiltrating lymphocytes in primary liver carcinoma. Without any cell sorting, about 20-31 mg of bulk tissue yielded co-extracted RNA and DNA. Starting material of 500 to 600 ng total RNA yielded TCR beta cDNA via a constant-region primer. Sequencing libraries for TCR beta derived from three nested multiplex PCR rounds that used slightly modified ARM-PCR. Forward primers for TRBV1-TRBV30 and a C-beta reverse primer served the first two PCR rounds, at roughly 10 cycles each. TCRdb recomputed calls from the multiplex PCR reads with MiXCR, one row per CDR3 protein. The sample includes roughly 100,000 distinct CDR3 sequences, about two thirds of them seen just once. What was sequenced was liver tumor tissue from sampling region 2. Subset in this sample: tumor region T2, inferior pole. These receptor sequences come from a woman aged 55 to 70 with primary liver carcinoma and hepatitis B virus infection.

This clonotype was observed at least ten times. V and J are TRBV6-1 and TRBJ2-1, with D uncertain. The germline CDR1 and CDR2 sequences are MNHNS and SASEGT. The germline V and J ends were trimmed by 1 base and 6 bases, with 13 bases remaining between them. There are 15 residues in the CDR3. The CDR3 reads CASSEEWYFINEQFF. In DNA, the CDR3 is TGTGCCAGCAGTGAAGAATGGTACTTCATCAATGAGCAGTTCTTC.

CDR3 sequence (DNA): TGTGCCAGCAACTTCGCTGAAGGGGGTAAAGCTTTCTTT. This encodes CASNFAEGGKAFF. This chain links TRBV6-1 with TRBJ1-1, with D perhaps matching TRBD1 (6 bases). This CDR3 comprises 13 residues. Germline V gene lookup returns CDR1 MNHNS and CDR2 SASEGT. V was trimmed by 7 bases and J by 9 bases, leaving 18 bases between them.